A selection of T cell receptor beta chains follows, all from one sample in a study of Graves' ophthalmopathy and Graves' hyperthyroidism. TCRdb ran MiXCR on the multiplex PCR reads and lists one entry per CDR3 protein. The sample has 660,000 or so distinct CDR3 sequences; over 40% are singletons. Sequencing was carried out using peripheral blood. These receptors all come from an adult man with Graves' ophthalmopathy. The CDR3 runs from the conserved cysteine through the conserved F or W. Fields, in order: clone size, CDR3 length, V gene, D gene, J gene, CDR3 DNA, CDR3 protein. A D gene is named only where the DNA matches it firmly. Clone size appears in some rows only: once, few, many, or a class for an expanded clone.

>once|14|TRBV5-4|.|TRBJ2-7
TGTGCCAGCAGCATGATAAGGGCCGACTACGAGCAGTACTTC
CASSMIRADYEQYF
>many|14|TRBV20-1|.|TRBJ1-1
TGCAGTGCGAACCGTAGGGTCTCGGGCACTGAAGCTTTCTTT
CSANRRVSGTEAFF
>.|11|TRBV19|.|TRBJ1-5
TGTGCCACCACAGGGTCTCAGCCCCAGCATTTT
CATTGSQPQHF
>many|15|TRBV7-9|.|TRBJ2-2
TGTGCCAGCAGCTTTGGGGGTCCGAACACCGGGGAGCTGTTTTTT
CASSFGGPNTGELFF
>.|11|TRBV10-2|TRBD1|TRBJ1-2
TGCGCCAGCAGCAGGGACAGGGGTTACACCTTC
CASSRDRGYTF
>few|16|TRBV10-3|TRBD1|TRBJ1-2
TGTGCCAGCACCAAAGGGACAGGGAGGGGATTACGGGGCTACACCTTC
CASTKGTGRGLRGYTF
>many|10|TRBV29-1|.|TRBJ2-7
TGCAGCTCACGGTCCTACGAGCAGTACTTC
CSSRSYEQYF
>many|12|TRBV13|.|TRBJ1-2
TGTGCCAGCAGCTTAGGCAGAAATGGCTACACCTTC
CASSLGRNGYTF
>.|15|TRBV7-6|TRBD2|TRBJ2-7
TGTGCCAGCAGCCCACTAGCGGGGGTAGGCGGGGAGCTGTACTTC
CASSPLAGVGGELYF
>.|12|TRBV19|.|TRBJ1-1
TGTGCCAGTAGTGGACCCGGGTCTCTTCCTTTCTTT
CASSGPGSLPFF
>many|16|TRBV14|TRBD2|TRBJ2-5
TGTGCCAGCAGCCAGCGACTAGCGGTCTACCAAGAGACCCAGTACTTC
CASSQRLAVYQETQYF
>few|12|TRBV19|.|TRBJ1-1
TGTGCCAATAGTAGCCCTGGGGGGCCAGCTTTCTTT
CANSSPGGPAFF
>.|15|TRBV2|TRBD1|TRBJ1-2
TGTGCCAGCAGTGAAAGGTCGACAGGGCAATATGGCTACACCTTC
CASSERSTGQYGYTF
>many|14|TRBV25-1|.|TRBJ1-1
TGTGCCAGCAGTGCGAGGGCGGTAAGCACTGAAGCTTTCTTT
CASSARAVSTEAFF
>.|15|TRBV12-3/TRBV12-4|.|TRBJ1-1
TGTGCCAGCACAAGGTTGGGGGGGCAAAACACTGAAGCTTTCTTT
CASTRLGGQNTEAFF
>.|15|TRBV7-2|.|TRBJ1-5
TGCGCCAGCAGCCAAGAAGGCAGTCCTAGTCAGCCCCAGCATTTT
CASSQEGSPSQPQHF
>many|14|TRBV11-2|.|TRBJ1-4
TGTGCCAGCAGTCCCCGGGACGACGGTGAAAAACTGTTTTTT
CASSPRDDGEKLFF
>once|12|TRBV9|TRBD1|TRBJ1-1
TGTGCCAGCAGCGAGTCGGACAGGGAAGCTTTCTTT
CASSESDREAFF
>few|12|TRBV11-2|TRBD2|TRBJ2-2
TGTGCCAGCAGCGCCACTAGCGGGGGTCGATTTTTT
CASSATSGGRFF
>many|14|TRBV9|.|TRBJ1-2
TGTGCCAGCAGCGTAGCTATCGGGGGTAGTGGCTACACCTTC
CASSVAIGGSGYTF
>many|13|TRBV20-1|.|TRBJ1-5
TGCAGTGCTAGAGGGGCAGTCAATCAGCCCCAGCATTTT
CSARGAVNQPQHF
>.|16|TRBV5-1|TRBD2|TRBJ2-7
TGCGCCAGCGGACCTCGGACTAGCGGGATATATTACGAGCAGTACTTC
CASGPRTSGIYYEQYF
>.|13|TRBV9|TRBD2|TRBJ2-7
TGTGCCAGCAGCGTTACCCCGGGGGGCGAGCAGTACTTC
CASSVTPGGEQYF
>.|14|TRBV10-3|TRBD2|TRBJ2-5
TGTGCCATCAGTGCTAGCGGGGGACGAGAGACCCAGTACTTC
CAISASGGRETQYF
>.|14|TRBV5-1|.|TRBJ2-6
TGCGCCAGCACGACCGTGGCGGGGGCCAACGTCCTGACTTTC
CASTTVAGANVLTF
>few|17|TRBV7-3|.|TRBJ2-2
TGTGCCAGCAGTTTAGGGGGTTGGGACCGGAACACCGGGGAGCTGTTTTTT
CASSLGGWDRNTGELFF
>.|12|TRBV29-1|.|TRBJ2-5
TGCAGCCCTGGAACGAAGGGGGAGACCCAGTACTTC
CSPGTKGETQYF
>many|14|TRBV20-1|TRBD2|TRBJ2-5
TGCAGTGCTAGTCGAGCGGGGGGCCAAGAGACCCAGTACTTC
CSASRAGGQETQYF
>.|16|TRBV10-2|TRBD1|TRBJ2-7
TGTGCCAGCAGTTATGGGGGGACAGGGGCCGCGTACGAGCAGTACTTC
CASSYGGTGAAYEQYF
>many|13|TRBV12-3/TRBV12-4|TRBD1|TRBJ1-2
TGTGCCAGCAGTTCTTACAGGGGTTGGGGCTACACCTTC
CASSSYRGWGYTF
>few|12|TRBV30|.|TRBJ2-7
TGTGCCTGGAGCCAGGACAGTTACGAGCAGTACTTC
CAWSQDSYEQYF
>few|13|TRBV20-1|.|TRBJ2-7
TGCAGTGCTTGGGGGCCCGTATCCTACGAGCAGTACTTC
CSAWGPVSYEQYF
>.|14|TRBV7-9|.|TRBJ1-5
TGTGCCAGCAGCTTAGCCGGGGGCCGAGAGACCCAGCATTTT
CASSLAGGRETQHF
>.|14|TRBV4-1|.|TRBJ2-2
TGCGCCAGCAGCCACGGAGAGTTGGCCGGGGAGCTGTTTTTT
CASSHGELAGELFF
>many|14|TRBV5-8|TRBD1|TRBJ2-5
TGTGCCAGCAGCTTGGGGACAGGGTGGAAGACCCAGTACTTC
CASSLGTGWKTQYF
>many|13|TRBV5-4|.|TRBJ1-1
TGTGCCAGCAGTTACAAAACTGGAGCTGAAGCTTTCTTT
CASSYKTGAEAFF